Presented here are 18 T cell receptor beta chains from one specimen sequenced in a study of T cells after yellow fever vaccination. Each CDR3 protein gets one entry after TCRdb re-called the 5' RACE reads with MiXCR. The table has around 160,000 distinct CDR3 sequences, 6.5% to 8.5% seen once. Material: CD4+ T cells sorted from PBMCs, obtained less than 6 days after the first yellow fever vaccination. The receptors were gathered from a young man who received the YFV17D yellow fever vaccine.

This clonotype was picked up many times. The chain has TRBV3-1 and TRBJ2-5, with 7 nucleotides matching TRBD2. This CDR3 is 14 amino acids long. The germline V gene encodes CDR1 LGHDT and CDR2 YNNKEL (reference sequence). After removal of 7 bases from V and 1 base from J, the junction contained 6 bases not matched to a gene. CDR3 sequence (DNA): TGTGCCAGCAAGCCGGGAGGTTCCCAAGAGACCCAGTACTTC. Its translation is CASKPGGSQETQYF.

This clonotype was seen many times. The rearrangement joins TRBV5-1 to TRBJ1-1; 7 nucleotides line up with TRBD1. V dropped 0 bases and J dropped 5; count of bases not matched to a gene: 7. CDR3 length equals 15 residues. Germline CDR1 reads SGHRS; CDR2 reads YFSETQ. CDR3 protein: CASSLAEGALTEAFF. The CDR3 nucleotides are TGCGCCAGCAGCTTGGCGGAGGGGGCGCTGACTGAAGCTTTCTTT.

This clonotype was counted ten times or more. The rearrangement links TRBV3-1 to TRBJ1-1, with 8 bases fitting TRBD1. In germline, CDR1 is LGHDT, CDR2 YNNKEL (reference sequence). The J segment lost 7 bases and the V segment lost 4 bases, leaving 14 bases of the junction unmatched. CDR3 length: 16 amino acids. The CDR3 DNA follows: TGTGCCAGCAGCCGAAACGAACAAGACAGGGGTGGTGAAGCTTTCTTT. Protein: CASSRNEQDRGGEAFF.

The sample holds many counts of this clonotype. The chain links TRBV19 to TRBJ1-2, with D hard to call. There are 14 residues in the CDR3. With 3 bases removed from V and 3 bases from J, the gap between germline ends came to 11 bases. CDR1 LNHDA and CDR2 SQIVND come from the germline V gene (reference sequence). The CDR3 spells CASSMRRIYYGYTF. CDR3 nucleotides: TGTGCCAGTAGTATGAGACGGATTTACTATGGCTACACCTTC.

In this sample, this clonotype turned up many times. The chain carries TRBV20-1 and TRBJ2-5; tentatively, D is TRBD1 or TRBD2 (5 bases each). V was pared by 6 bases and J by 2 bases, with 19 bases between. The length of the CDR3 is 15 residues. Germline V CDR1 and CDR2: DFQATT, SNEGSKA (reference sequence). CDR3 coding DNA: TGCAGTGCAGCGGCCCCGGGACGGTGGCAAGAGACCCAGTACTTC. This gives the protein CSAAAPGRWQETQYF.

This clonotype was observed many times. CDR3 residues: CASSPSGGRGETQYF. CDR3 sequence (DNA): TGTGCCAGCAGCCCCTCTGGCGGGCGGGGGGAGACCCAGTACTTC. V gene TRBV7-9 combines with J gene TRBJ2-5; TRBD2 matches 7 bases. CDR3 length: 15 residues. CDR1 is SEHNR and CDR2 is FQNEAQ in the germline V gene (reference sequence). The trim removed 5 bases at V and 5 bases at J, leaving 11 bases unmatched.

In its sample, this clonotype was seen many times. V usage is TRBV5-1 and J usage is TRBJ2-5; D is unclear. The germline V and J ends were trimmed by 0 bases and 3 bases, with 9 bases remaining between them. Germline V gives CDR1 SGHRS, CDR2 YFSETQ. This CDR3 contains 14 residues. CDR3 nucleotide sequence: TGCGCCAGCAGCTTGGCAATGGGTGAAGAGACCCAGTACTTC. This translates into CASSLAMGEETQYF.

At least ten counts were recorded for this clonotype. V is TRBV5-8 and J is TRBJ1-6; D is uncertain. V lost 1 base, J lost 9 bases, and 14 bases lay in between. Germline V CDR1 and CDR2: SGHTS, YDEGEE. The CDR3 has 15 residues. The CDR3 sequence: CASSLLTALGSPLHF. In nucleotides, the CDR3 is TGTGCCAGCAGCTTGTTGACCGCCTTGGGTTCACCCCTCCACTTT.

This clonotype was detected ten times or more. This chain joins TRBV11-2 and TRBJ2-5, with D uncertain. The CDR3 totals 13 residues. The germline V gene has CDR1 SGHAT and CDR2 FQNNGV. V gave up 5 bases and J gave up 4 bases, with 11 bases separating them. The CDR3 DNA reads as TGTGCCAGCAGCCCCAGGATTCTAGAGACCCAGTACTTC. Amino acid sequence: CASSPRILETQYF.

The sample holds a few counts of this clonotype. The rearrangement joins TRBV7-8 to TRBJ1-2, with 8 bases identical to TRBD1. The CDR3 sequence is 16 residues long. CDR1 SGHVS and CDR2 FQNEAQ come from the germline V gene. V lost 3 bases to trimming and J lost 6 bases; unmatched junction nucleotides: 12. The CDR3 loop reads CASSLSMAQGADGYTF. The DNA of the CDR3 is TGTGCCAGCAGCTTGTCAATGGCGCAGGGGGCTGATGGCTACACCTTC.

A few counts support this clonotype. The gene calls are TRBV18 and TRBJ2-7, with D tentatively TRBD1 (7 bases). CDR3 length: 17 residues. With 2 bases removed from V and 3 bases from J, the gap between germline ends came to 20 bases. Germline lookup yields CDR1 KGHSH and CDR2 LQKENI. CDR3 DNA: TGTGCCAGCTCACCATCCGCCCCTTCGCAGGGGGGCTACGAGCAGTACGTC. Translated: CASSPSAPSQGGYEQYV.

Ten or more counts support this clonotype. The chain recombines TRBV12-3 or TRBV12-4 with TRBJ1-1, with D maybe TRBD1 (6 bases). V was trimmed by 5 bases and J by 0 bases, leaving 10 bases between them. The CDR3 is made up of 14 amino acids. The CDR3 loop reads CASSQGTLNTEAFF. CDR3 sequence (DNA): TGTGCCAGCAGTCAGGGGACCTTGAACACTGAAGCTTTCTTT.

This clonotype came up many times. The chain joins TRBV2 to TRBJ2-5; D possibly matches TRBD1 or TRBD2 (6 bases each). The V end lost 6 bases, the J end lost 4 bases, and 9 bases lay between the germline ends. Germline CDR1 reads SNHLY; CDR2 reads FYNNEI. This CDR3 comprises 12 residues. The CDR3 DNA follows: TGTGCCAGCAGAGGAGGGGGAGAGACCCAGTACTTC. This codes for CASRGGGETQYF.

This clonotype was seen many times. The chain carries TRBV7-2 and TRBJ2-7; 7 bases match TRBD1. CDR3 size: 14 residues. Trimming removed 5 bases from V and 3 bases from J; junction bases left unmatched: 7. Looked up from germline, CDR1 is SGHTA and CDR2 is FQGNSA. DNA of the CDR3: TGTGCCAGCAGCCCGACAGGGTTCAGCTACGAGCAGTACTTC. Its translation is CASSPTGFSYEQYF.

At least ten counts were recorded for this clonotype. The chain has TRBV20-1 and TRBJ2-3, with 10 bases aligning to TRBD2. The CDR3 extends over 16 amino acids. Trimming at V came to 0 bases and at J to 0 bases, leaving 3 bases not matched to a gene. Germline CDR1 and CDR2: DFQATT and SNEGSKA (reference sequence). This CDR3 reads CSARDPSGGSTDTQYF. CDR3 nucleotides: TGCAGTGCTAGAGATCCTAGCGGGGGTAGCACAGATACGCAGTATTTT.

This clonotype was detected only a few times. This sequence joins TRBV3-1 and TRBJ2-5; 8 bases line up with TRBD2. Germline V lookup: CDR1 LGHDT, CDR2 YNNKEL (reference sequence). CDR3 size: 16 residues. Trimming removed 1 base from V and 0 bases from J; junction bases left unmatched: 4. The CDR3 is CASSQVSGGNQETQYF. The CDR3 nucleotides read TGTGCCAGCAGCCAAGTAAGCGGGGGTAACCAAGAGACCCAGTACTTC.

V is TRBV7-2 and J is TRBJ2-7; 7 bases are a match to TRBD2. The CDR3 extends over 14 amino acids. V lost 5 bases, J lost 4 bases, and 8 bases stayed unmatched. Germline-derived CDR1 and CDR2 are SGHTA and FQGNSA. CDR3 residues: CASSPQGGAYEQYF. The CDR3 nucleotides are TGTGCCAGCAGCCCTCAGGGAGGGGCTTACGAGCAGTACTTC.

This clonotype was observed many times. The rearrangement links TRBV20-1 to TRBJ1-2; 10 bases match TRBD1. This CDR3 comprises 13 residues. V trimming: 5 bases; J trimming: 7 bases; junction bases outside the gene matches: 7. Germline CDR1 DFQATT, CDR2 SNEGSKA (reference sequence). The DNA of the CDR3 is TGCAGTGCTCCCCGGACAGGGGGTATTGGCTACACCTTC. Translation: CSAPRTGGIGYTF.